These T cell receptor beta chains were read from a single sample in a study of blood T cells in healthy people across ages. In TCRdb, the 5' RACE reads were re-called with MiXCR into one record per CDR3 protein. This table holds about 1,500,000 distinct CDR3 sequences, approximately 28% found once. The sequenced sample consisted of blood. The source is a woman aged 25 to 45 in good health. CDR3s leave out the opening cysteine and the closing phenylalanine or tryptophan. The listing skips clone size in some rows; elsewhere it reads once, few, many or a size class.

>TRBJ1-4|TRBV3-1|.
ASSQGTHEKLF
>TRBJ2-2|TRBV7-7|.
ASSRTGSGELF
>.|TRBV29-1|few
SVEDSGGPNSEQY
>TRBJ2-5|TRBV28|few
AAAGTSAGGETQY
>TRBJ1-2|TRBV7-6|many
ASSARGKLGINYGYT
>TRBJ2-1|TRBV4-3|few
AGSHERERDEQF
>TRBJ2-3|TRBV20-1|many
SAPFKPSTDTQY
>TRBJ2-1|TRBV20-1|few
SAREPGLVYDNEQF
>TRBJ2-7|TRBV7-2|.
ASSLGGRWY
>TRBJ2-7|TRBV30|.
AWKTDYYEQY
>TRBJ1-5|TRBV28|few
ASRSLSQPQH
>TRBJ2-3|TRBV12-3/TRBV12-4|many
AASSGQNTDTQY
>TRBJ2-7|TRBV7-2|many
ASSLVGGRDYEQY
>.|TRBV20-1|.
SAISTAVPYNEQY
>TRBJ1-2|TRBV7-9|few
ASSPYHFYGYT
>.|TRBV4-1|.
ASSQPRDRGLSEQY
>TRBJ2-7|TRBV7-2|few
ASGLGGPGRIIYEQY
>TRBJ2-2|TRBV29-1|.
SVGPFPGELF
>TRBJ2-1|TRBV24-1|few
ATEGDDASSYNEQF
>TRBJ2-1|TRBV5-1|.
ASSLVVTPNEQF
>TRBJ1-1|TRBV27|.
ASSPGGAGTEAF
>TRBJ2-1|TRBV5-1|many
ASSLLRRRNNEQF
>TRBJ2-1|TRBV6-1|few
AHCGLAGVGSYNEQF
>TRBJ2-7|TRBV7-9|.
ASSLDSGTTYEQY
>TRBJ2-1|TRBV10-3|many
AISTLALSYNEQF
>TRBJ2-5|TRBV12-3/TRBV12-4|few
ASSFNREGTQY
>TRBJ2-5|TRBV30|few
AWSVGDRRSQETQY
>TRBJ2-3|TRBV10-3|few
AISERAAGTDTQY
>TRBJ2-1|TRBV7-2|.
ASSRTGQGYNEQF